This record covers a single T cell receptor beta chain. This clone was observed a handful of times. The target of this receptor is not known. Per-base qualities were not stored, and no clone one base away is much larger. This sample is part of a study of CD8+ T cells in alopecia areata (dated by TCRdb to 2016 to 2018). At the level of the whole study: The treated patients, all with moderate-to-severe alopecia areata, were enrolled in an open-label pilot trial of oral tofacitinib given at 5 to 10 mg twice daily. High-throughput TCRbeta sequencing was used to examine T cell clonal expansion in alopecia areata in both the C3H/HeJ mouse model and human patients. Patients stayed on tofacitinib for 6 to 18 months and then had 6 months of follow-up off drug so that delayed response and recurrence could be assessed. RNA was extracted with the PAXgene miRNA kit for fixed scalp, the miRNeasy kit for PBMCs, and the RNeasy kit for mouse skin. Biopsies were taken from tofacitinib-treated patients at baseline and at 4 and 24 weeks of treatment, and a later scalp biopsy was taken in several of the tofacitinib-treated patients. Human TCRbeta sequencing covered scalp tissue and sorted CD4+ and CD8+ peripheral blood T cells from patchy and totalis/universalis alopecia areata patients and healthy controls. TCRbeta CDR3 regions were amplified by immunoSEQ multiplex PCR using 35 Vbeta forward and 13 Jbeta reverse primers. Clonality in the scalp was compared among normal scalp (n=4), patchy alopecia areata scalp (n=8), and alopecia totalis/universalis scalp (n=8). What the work shows at the level of the full study, not this receptor alone: Compared with mice, TCR sequences shared between patients were less clear, possibly partly because of HLA diversity across the patient population. Unlike mouse skin, which is dominated by gammadelta T cells, normal human skin has resident alphabeta T cells that are also sequenced, and this complicates analysis of the scalp TCR repertoire. Compared with normal scalp, lesional scalp, particularly in alopecia totalis/universalis, had higher clonality and more expanded CD8+ clones, which suggests antigenic drive.

Lesional scalp punch biopsies and peripheral blood were obtained from alopecia areata patients. Scalp biopsies from humans were placed right away in PAXgene tissue containers for fixation. The library was produced with the immunoSEQ multiplex PCR assay. RNA was extracted from all samples and reverse transcribed into cDNA as template for TCR sequencing. SuperScript III was used to make first-strand cDNA, primed with a 2:1 mix of oligo-dT and random hexamers. A synthetic immune receptor repertoire was used to gauge amplification bias, and whatever bias remained was removed computationally. As for how the authors treated the data: Raw reads were preprocessed for error removal, and CDR3 was defined according to IMGT conventions as running from the conserved cysteine to phenylalanine. Clonality was computed by normalizing Shannon entropy by log2 of the number of productive unique TCRs and subtracting the result from 1. Whether scalp clones were CD4 or CD8 was inferred by matching scalp TCRbeta sequences against CD4 and CD8 repertoires sorted from blood. As stored in TCRdb, this immuneACCESS dataset retains in-frame rearrangements with V and J assigned. A fraction of the clones does not appear; measured against another copy, unresolved V genes explain less than half of the discrepancy, and the remainder lacks a known reason. V and J calls and clone size are copied from that table; D and trimming were computed from the DNA. The sample includes over 8,000 clones, with over 50% observed a single time. The ten top clones hold 15% of the sample.

The germline V gene gives CDR1 as SGHVS and CDR2 as FNYEAQ. The V end loses 1 base and the J end loses 0 bases, and a stretch of 10 bases separates them. Spanning cysteine to phenylalanine, the CDR3 consists of 17 amino acids. Solely the CDR3 DNA is kept, with 51 bases framed from the first base. This TCR was sampled from a human donor with alopecia areata. Material: skin. The chain couples TRBV7-6 to TRBJ2-6; no D gene is confidently identified. The bases are TGTGCCAGCAGCTTAGGACCTCCCGACTCTGGGGCCAACGTCCTGACTTTC. This encodes CASSLGPPDSGANVLTF.